These T cell receptor beta chains were read from a single sample in a study of T cell responses to AZD1222 COVID-19 vaccine. Clones were sequenced by immunoSEQ multiplex PCR, and TCRdb holds only the in-frame ones, with some missing. The repertoire has around 120,000 clones, about 88% of them found once; the top ten carry about 4%. The starting material was peripheral blood, obtained 28 days after the second AZD1222 dose. Receptors originate from an adult who received the AZD1222 COVID-19 vaccine. CDR3s leave out the opening cysteine and the closing phenylalanine or tryptophan. Each record gives: V gene, J gene, CDR3 length, clone size, CDR3 protein. Clone size is given for some rows only: seen once, a few or many times, or a class if the clone is expanded.

V: TRBV19
J: TRBJ1-3
length: 14
size: once
CDR3: ASSIDRRISGNTIY

V: TRBV19
J: TRBJ2-2
length: 15
size: NA
CDR3: ASRSPGLVSNTGELF

V: TRBV5-1
J: TRBJ2-5
length: 14
size: NA
CDR3: ASSLGSLVGEETQY

V: TRBV4-1
J: TRBJ2-1
length: 12
size: NA
CDR3: ASSPGPARNEQF

V: TRBV7-9
J: TRBJ2-3
length: 14
size: NA
CDR3: ASSLWAGGNTDTQY

V: TRBV6-5
J: TRBJ2-1
length: 13
size: NA
CDR3: ASGSGLAGVREQF

V: TRBV6-5
J: TRBJ2-7
length: 11
size: once
CDR3: ASNRNGAYEQY

V: TRBV5-1
J: TRBJ1-6
length: 13
size: NA
CDR3: ASSLEQGPNSPLH

V: TRBV7-8
J: TRBJ1-4
length: 13
size: few
CDR3: ASSLDPVTNEKLF

V: TRBV3-1/TRBV3-2
J: TRBJ2-5
length: 12
size: NA
CDR3: ASSQDFDAETQY

V: TRBV6-6
J: TRBJ2-7
length: 15
size: NA
CDR3: ASSPGLAGGRSYEQY

V: TRBV27
J: TRBJ1-2
length: 12
size: NA
CDR3: ASSLSGGRQGYT

V: TRBV29-1
J: TRBJ2-5
length: 12
size: NA
CDR3: SVAWGKGTETQY

V: TRBV6-2/TRBV6-3
J: TRBJ1-2
length: 13
size: NA
CDR3: ASSKLYDRVGGYT

V: TRBV7-3
J: TRBJ2-1
length: 13
size: NA
CDR3: ASSLGGRNYNEQF

V: TRBV6-5
J: TRBJ2-3
length: 12
size: NA
CDR3: ASSFGTSTDTQY

V: TRBV12-1
J: TRBJ1-5
length: 8
size: NA
CDR3: ASSYQPQH

V: TRBV5-1
J: TRBJ1-1
length: 14
size: NA
CDR3: ASSPDPPSDGTEAF

V: TRBV5-4
J: TRBJ1-1
length: 13
size: NA
CDR3: ASSLVRGSYTEAF

V: TRBV4-2
J: TRBJ2-1
length: 11
size: NA
CDR3: ASSQDLLAEQF

V: TRBV14
J: TRBJ1-6
length: 14
size: NA
CDR3: ASSQRRQARNSPLH

V: TRBV4-3
J: TRBJ1-6
length: 11
size: NA
CDR3: ASSQTGISPLH

V: TRBV20-1
J: TRBJ2-7
length: 11
size: NA
CDR3: SASTGGPGEQY

V: TRBV2
J: TRBJ2-3
length: 12
size: NA
CDR3: ASERERGTDTQY

V: TRBV29-1
J: TRBJ2-5
length: 10
size: NA
CDR3: SSRQSEETQY

V: TRBV14
J: TRBJ2-1
length: 14
size: NA
CDR3: ASSQAQGRLNNEQF

V: TRBV19
J: TRBJ1-1
length: 12
size: NA
CDR3: ASSSWGWITEAF

V: TRBV29-1
J: TRBJ1-2
length: 12
size: NA
CDR3: SVLSGQGASGYT

V: TRBV5-1
J: TRBJ2-7
length: 12
size: NA
CDR3: ASSLATDLQGQY

V: TRBV7-9
J: TRBJ1-6
length: 11
size: NA
CDR3: ASSLDPTFPLH

V: TRBV7-2
J: TRBJ1-5
length: 11
size: NA
CDR3: ASSLDVIEPQH

V: TRBV11-3
J: TRBJ2-1
length: 13
size: once
CDR3: ASSSLFSSYNEQF

V: TRBV24-1
J: TRBJ2-1
length: 10
size: NA
CDR3: ATSDLVAKQF

V: TRBV5-1
J: TRBJ2-1
length: 13
size: NA
CDR3: ASSVYRSSYNEQF

V: TRBV19
J: TRBJ2-7
length: 12
size: NA
CDR3: ASSIDGSRVEQY

V: TRBV2
J: TRBJ1-6
length: 12
size: NA
CDR3: ASTAGTETSPLH

V: TRBV5-1
J: TRBJ2-7
length: 14
size: NA
CDR3: ASSPGGQGISYEQY

V: TRBV28
J: TRBJ1-2
length: 10
size: NA
CDR3: ASSLPGGGYT

V: TRBV28
J: TRBJ2-2
length: 15
size: NA
CDR3: ASSLLLRGSNTGELF

V: TRBV28
J: TRBJ2-7
length: 11
size: NA
CDR3: ASSPELAYEQY

V: TRBV3-1/TRBV3-2
J: TRBJ1-2
length: 16
size: few
CDR3: ASSLYPPGEGNNYGYT

V: TRBV11-3
J: TRBJ1-1
length: 11
size: NA
CDR3: ASSSAGNTEAF